The next 27 T cell receptor beta chains were all read from a single sample in a study of tumor-infiltrating lymphocytes in primary liver carcinoma. Starting material for RNA and DNA co-extraction consisted of about 17-34 mg of unsorted bulk tissue. A constant-region primer primed TCR beta cDNA synthesis from roughly 520 ng of total RNA. A slightly modified ARM-PCR protocol with three nested multiplex PCR rounds produced these TCR beta libraries. Rounds one and two of PCR, each of around 9 cycles, were primed with TRBV1-TRBV30 forward primers and a C-beta reverse primer. From the multiplex PCR reads, TCRdb called clonotypes with MiXCR, one entry per CDR3 protein. The table lists 100,000 to 150,000 distinct CDR3 sequences, under 65% of them singletons, with roughly 7.9% in the top ten. The sample taken for sequencing was liver tumor tissue from sampling region 3. Subset reported: tumor region T3, left-lateral pole. The receptors here all came from an older woman with primary liver carcinoma and hepatitis B virus infection.

Only a few counts were recorded for this clonotype. The CDR3 coding sequence is TGCGCCAGCAGCTTGGAGAGCCTCTACGAGCAGTACTTC. Protein: CASSLESLYEQYF. This chain links TRBV5-1 with TRBJ2-7, with unresolved D. CDR3 length: 13 residues. Germline assignment: CDR1 SGHRS and CDR2 YFSETQ. V was shortened by 0 bases and J by 3 bases, with 7 bases between the two germline ends.

On this clonotype itself: Germline and junction disagree at one end, which may indicate a read error. The V call is TRBV11-2, the J call TRBJ2-1; the match to TRBD2 covers 12 bases. The germline gives CDR1 SGHAT, CDR2 FQNNGV. This CDR3 has 15 residues. CDR3 in amino acids: CAGSTTSGRSNERFF. The CDR3 DNA sequence: TGTGCAGGCAGCACGACTAGCGGGAGAAGTAATGAGCGGTTCTTC. Full variable domain (missing parts from reference TRBV11-2 and TRBJ2-1): EAGVAQSPRYKIIEKRQSVAFWCNPISGHATLYWYQQILGQGPKLLIQFQNNGVVDDSQLPKDRFSAERLKGVDSTLKIQPAKLEDSAVYLCAGSTTSGRSNERFFGPGTRLTVL.

This clonotype was counted many times. The gene calls are TRBV4-1 and TRBJ2-5; tentatively, D is TRBD1 (5 bases). Trimming left V 0 bases short and J 9 bases short, with 11 bases between. The CDR3 is 13 amino acids. Germline V gives CDR1 MGHRA, CDR2 YSYEKL. The chain's CDR3 is CASSQDVQAAQYF. The CDR3 DNA reads TGCGCCAGCAGCCAAGATGTACAGGCGGCCCAGTACTTC.

The chain is built from TRBV28 and TRBJ2-1; D unresolved. Germline V gene sequence: CDR1 MDHEN, CDR2 SYDVKM. The ends were cut back, 3 bases at V and 0 bases at J, with 12 bases in the middle. The CDR3 covers 16 residues. The CDR3 coding sequence is TGTGCCAGCAGTTTGGAAGGGTCCTTCTCCTACAATGAGCAGTTCTTC. Protein: CASSLEGSFSYNEQFF.

There are many counts of this clonotype. This chain links TRBV10-3 with TRBJ2-5; D unresolved. V gave up 3 bases and J gave up 5 bases, with 10 bases separating them. Germline V gene lookup returns CDR1 ENHRY and CDR2 SYGVKD. This CDR3 spans 13 amino acids. The CDR3 here is CAISELKSETQYF. The DNA of the CDR3 is TGTGCCATCAGTGAACTAAAGAGCGAGACCCAGTACTTC.

Points on this clonotype: A read error is possible here, since a much larger clone lies one base away. This rearrangement joins TRBV6-6 to TRBJ2-7; no definite D call. This CDR3 is built from 13 residues. Germline lookup yields CDR1 MNHNY and CDR2 SVGAGI (reference sequence). The CDR3: CTSRRPDRYEQYF. CDR3 nucleotides: TGTACCAGCAGACGTCCGGATCGATACGAGCAGTACTTC.

At least ten counts were recorded for this clonotype. The chain carries TRBV29-1 and TRBJ2-3; D possibly matches TRBD1 or TRBD2 (5 bases each). V lost 1 base and J lost 5, with 13 bases in between. CDR3 length equals 14 residues. The V gene's germline CDR1 is SQVTM and CDR2 ANQGSEA. The CDR3 here is CSVEGGKSVDTQYF. Here the CDR3 DNA reads TGCAGCGTTGAAGGGGGGAAAAGTGTAGATACGCAGTATTTT.

Points on this clonotype: A much more abundant neighbour one base away suggests this may be a read error. The chain recombines TRBV28 with TRBJ2-2, with D perhaps TRBD1 (6 bases). CDR3 size: 13 residues. Per the germline V gene, CDR1 is MDHEN and CDR2 is SYDVKM. The V end was cut by 10 bases, the J end by 5 bases, with 14 bases between. In nucleotides, the CDR3 is TGTGCCACTCAGAGGGACACAACCGGGGAGCTGTTTTTT. Amino acids: CATQRDTTGELFF.

Of note for this clonotype: One junction end disagrees with the germline gene, perhaps due to a read error. The chain recombines TRBV6-5 with TRBJ2-3; 7 bases fit TRBD2. Germline assignment: CDR1 MNHEY and CDR2 SVGAGI. The CDR3 has 13 amino acids. The CDR3 DNA sequence: TGTACCAGCAGTGGGACTATTGGGGATATGCAGTATTTT. This translates into CTSSGTIGDMQYF.

About this clonotype: Its ends do not fully match the called genes, so a read error is possible. The V call is TRBV11-2, the J call TRBJ1-1; D call uncertain. In germline, CDR1 is SGHAT, CDR2 FQNNGV. The CDR3 runs to 16 residues. The CDR3 DNA follows: TGTGCCAGCAGGTCCTTAACATGGGATTGGAACACTGAAGTTTTCTTT. Amino acids: CASRSLTWDWNTEVFF. Full variable domain (missing parts from reference TRBV11-2 and TRBJ1-1): EAGVAQSPRYKIIEKRQSVAFWCNPISGHATLYWYQQILGQGPKLLIQFQNNGVVDDSQLPKDRFSAERLKGVDSTLKIQPAKLEDSAVYLCASRSLTWDWNTEVFFGQGTRLTVV.

As for this clonotype: A much larger clone differs by one base, so this may be a read error. The V and J genes are TRBV7-8 and TRBJ1-1; D is unresolved. CDR3 length equals 16 residues. The V gene's germline CDR1 is SGHVS and CDR2 FQNEAQ. V gave up 3 bases and J gave up 0 bases, with 14 bases separating them. CDR3 region: CASSFRELGLNTEAFF. The CDR3 nucleotides read TGTGCCAGCAGCTTCCGGGAGCTGGGGTTGAACACTGAAGCTTTCTTT.

In its sample, this clonotype was seen many times. The rearrangement links TRBV12-3 or TRBV12-4 to TRBJ2-2; 10 nucleotides match TRBD1. The CDR3 spans 16 residues. The J segment lost 5 bases and the V segment lost 2 bases, leaving 5 bases of the junction unmatched. CDR3 sequence (DNA): TGTGCCAGCAGTTTACCGGGACAGGGGATAACCGGGGAGCTGTTTTTT. This codes for CASSLPGQGITGELFF.

This clonotype occurred a few times. This chain joins TRBV7-9 and TRBJ2-2, with 8 bases fitting TRBD2. The length of the CDR3 is 18 residues. Germline trimming cut 1 base from V and 0 bases from J; bases unmatched to any gene: 7. Germline V lookup: CDR1 SEHNR, CDR2 FQNEAQ (reference sequence). CDR3 DNA sequence: TGTGCCAGCAGCTTAGGTCGGCTAGCGGGCACGAACACCGGGGAGCTGTTTTTT. It translates to CASSLGRLAGTNTGELFF.

This clonotype has only one observation. The genes are TRBV5-4 and TRBJ2-1; 8 bases fit TRBD2. Germline CDR1 reads SGHNT; CDR2 reads YYREEE (reference sequence). V shed 3 bases, J shed 7 bases, and the junction held 9 bases outside the gene matches. The CDR3 sequence is 15 residues long. The CDR3 protein is CASSSPGLGENEQFF. CDR3 in DNA: TGTGCCAGCAGCTCACCGGGACTAGGGGAGAATGAGCAGTTCTTC.

This clonotype was observed many times. The chain joins TRBV12-3 or TRBV12-4 to TRBJ2-7; 8 nucleotides agree with TRBD2. With V trimmed by 4 bases and J by 0 bases, 5 bases remained unmatched. CDR3 length: 15 amino acids. CDR3 nucleotides: TGTGCCAGCAGTTCCCTTAGCGGGAACTCCTACGAGCAGTACTTC. Amino acid sequence: CASSSLSGNSYEQYF.

On this clonotype: Mismatch with germline at one junction end may stem from a read error. This sequence joins TRBV5-5 and TRBJ1-2, with a possible D match to TRBD1 (5 bases). The CDR3 length is 12 residues. Germline lookup yields CDR1 SGHKS and CDR2 YYEKEE (reference sequence). The CDR3 loop is CAISFDSRGYTF. CDR3 coding DNA: TGTGCCATCAGCTTCGACAGCCGCGGCTACACCTTC.

Points on this clonotype: Compared with germline, one end of the junction differs, possibly owing to a read error. J is TRBJ2-1 and V is TRBV29-1; TRBD1 might be the D (7 bases). This CDR3 region has 13 residues. Germline CDR1 is SQVTM and CDR2 is ANQGSEA. CDR3 sequence reads: CSVTYRGGNEQFF. The CDR3 coding sequence is TGTAGCGTTACTTACAGGGGAGGCAATGAGCAGTTCTTC.

Concerning this clonotype itself: A much more abundant neighbour one base away suggests this may be a read error. The CDR3: CAISESRGDQPQHF. The CDR3 DNA sequence: TGTGCCATCAGTGAAAGTAGGGGCGACCAGCCCCAGCATTTT. This chain links TRBV10-3 with TRBJ1-5, with D perhaps matching TRBD1 (5 bases). V shed 3 bases and J shed 7 bases, with 13 bases lying between them. This CDR3 region has 14 residues. Germline assignment: CDR1 ENHRY and CDR2 SYGVKD.

This chain connects TRBV29-1 to TRBJ1-5; TRBD1 aligns across 7 bases. From germline, CDR1 is SQVTM and CDR2 ANQGSEA. The CDR3 has 13 amino acids. V dropped 6 bases and J dropped 7; count of bases not matched to a gene: 9. CDR3 in DNA: TGCAGCGTGGATGGGCCAGGGGGGCAGCCCCAGCATTTT. Translation gives CSVDGPGGQPQHF.

The chain employs TRBV6-1 and TRBJ2-6, with D possibly being TRBD1 (5 bases). Germline V CDR1 and CDR2: MNHNS, SASEGT. This CDR3 is built from 15 residues. Between the trimmed V and J ends, which lost 3 bases and 0 bases, there was a span of 6 bases. The CDR3 coding sequence is TGTGCCAGCAGTGACAGGGACTCTGGGGCCAACGTCCTGACTTTC. This sequence encodes CASSDRDSGANVLTF.

To note about this clonotype: Mismatch with germline at one junction end may stem from a read error. The chain joins TRBV11-1 to TRBJ1-1; D is undetermined. The CDR3 is made up of 15 amino acids. The germline CDR1 and CDR2 sequences are SGHAT and FQDESV (reference sequence). The CDR3 nucleotides are TGTGCCAGCGGCCTCCTCGGGCCGACGAACAGTGAAGCTTTCTTT. Protein: CASGLLGPTNSEAFF. The full variable domain, completed using reference TRBV11-1 and TRBJ1-1, is EAEVAQSPRYKITEKSQAVAFWCDPISGHATLYWYRQILGQGPELLVQFQDESVVDDSQLPKDRFSAERLKGVDSTLKIQPAELGDSAMYLCASGLLGPTNSEAFFGQGTRLTVV.

This clonotype was found a few times. The genes are TRBV6-1 and TRBJ2-1; 8 bases fit TRBD2. Trimming cost V 5 bases and J 6 bases; bases outside gene matches: 6. CDR1 is MNHNS and CDR2 is SASEGT in the germline V gene. The CDR3 totals 14 residues. The CDR3 bases are TGTGCCAGCAGTCCCCCCGGGAGGGCCAATGAGCAGTTCTTC. Encoded protein: CASSPPGRANEQFF.

With respect to this clonotype: An end of the junction does not agree with germline; a read error may underlie this. The chain carries TRBV11-1 and TRBJ2-1; TRBD1 agrees at 12 bases. CDR1 is SGHAT, CDR2 FQDESV, per germline (reference sequence). This CDR3 spans 20 amino acids. The CDR3 region is CASSSPTGTGGFNSYNEQFF. CDR3 sequence (DNA): TGTGCCAGCAGCTCCCCCACCGGGACAGGGGGCTTTAACTCCTACAATGAGCAGTTCTTT.

DNA of the CDR3: TGTGCCAGCAGTTTACTAGCGGGATCTTCTTCTGAGCAGTACTTC. Its protein is CASSLLAGSSSEQYF. J is TRBJ2-7 and V is TRBV2; 10 nucleotides line up with TRBD2. The CDR3 is 15 amino acids. V was clipped by 5 bases and J by 7 bases; unmatched bases: 11. Germline V lookup: CDR1 SNHLY, CDR2 FYNNEI.

To note about this clonotype: This may come from a read error, since a much larger clone is one base off. The chain uses TRBV28 and TRBJ1-1; D is uncertain. V was pared by 5 bases and J by 3 bases, with 7 bases between. CDR1 is MDHEN, CDR2 SYDVKM, per germline. There are 12 residues in the CDR3. Here the CDR3 DNA reads TGTGCCAGCAGTATCGCGTACACTGAAGCTTTCTTT. It encodes CASSIAYTEAFF.

V usage is TRBV29-1 and J usage is TRBJ2-5; weak D call: TRBD2 (5 bases). CDR1 and CDR2 (germline): SQVTM, ANQGSEA. Trimming took 2 bases from V and 5 from J, leaving 18 bases between them. This CDR3 has 15 amino acids. The CDR3 region is CSVESAAGRSETQYF. DNA for the CDR3: TGCAGCGTTGAATCCGCGGCGGGTAGATCGGAGACCCAGTACTTC.

A remark on this clonotype: An end of the junction does not agree with germline; a read error may underlie this. The V call is TRBV5-1, the J call TRBJ1-2, with a possible D match to TRBD1 (5 bases). The CDR3 has 15 residues. Germline CDR1 SGHRS, CDR2 YFSETQ. Written as DNA, the CDR3 is TGCGCCTGCAGCTTGGCTGGGGGAGAGAACTATGGCTACACCTTC. This gives the protein CACSLAGGENYGYTF. Based on the CDR3 plus reference TRBV5-1 and TRBJ1-2, the full variable domain is KAGVTQTPRYLIKTRGQQVTLSCSPISGHRSVSWYQQTPGQGLQFLFEYFSETQRNKGNFPGRFSGRQFSNSRSEMNVSTLELGDSALYLCACSLAGGENYGYTFGSGTRLTVV.